This entry is about one T cell receptor beta chain. Generated by immunoSEQ multiplex PCR, the TCRdb table keeps only in-frame clones and is missing some. Of more than 85,000 clones listed, roughly 88% are singletons. This record belongs to a study of control samples from healthy donors and cancer patients. The length of the CDR3 is 16 residues. Trimming took 1 base from V and 4 from J; bases not matched to a gene: 4. CDR1 is SGHNT and CDR2 is YYREEE in the germline V gene (reference sequence). This clonotype originated in a woman in her fifties or sixties with lung cancer. V gene TRBV5-4 combines with J gene TRBJ2-1; 11 bases map to TRBD2. Sequences were obtained from PBMCs. The CDR3 loop is CASSLTSGGLYNEQFF. The CDR3 bases are TGTGCCAGCAGCTTGACTAGCGGGGGACTATACAATGAGCAGTTCTTC.